The 8 T cell receptor beta chains listed next were all sequenced from one sample in a study of blood T cell repertoires in COVID-19. Measured with immunoSEQ multiplex PCR; TCRdb has only the in-frame clones, and not every one. The repertoire consists of 150,000 to 200,000 clones, with approximately 87% occurring once and the leading ten covering about an eighth. Sequenced: peripheral blood. The receptor set was obtained from a woman aged 65 to 85 with COVID-19, enrolled during active disease.

The genes are TRBV5-1 and TRBJ2-7; the D is unclear. V lost 1 base to trimming and J lost 0 bases, with 5 bases between them. The CDR3 spans 13 residues. Germline V CDR1 and CDR2: SGHRS, YFSETQ. In DNA form, the CDR3 reads TGCGCCAGCAGCTTGTTCAGCTCCTACGAGCAGTACTTC. Amino acids: CASSLFSSYEQYF. The variable domain in full, completed from reference TRBV5-1 and TRBJ2-7, reads KAGVTQTPRYLIKTRGQQVTLSCSPISGHRSVSWYQQTPGQGLQFLFEYFSETQRNKGNFPGRFSGRQFSNSRSEMNVSTLELGDSALYLCASSLFSSYEQYFGPGTRLTVT.

The chain is built from TRBV28 and TRBJ2-7, with 9 bases that match TRBD1. V gave up 7 bases and J gave up 1 base; unmatched junction bases: 8. The CDR3 loop spans 15 amino acids. Germline assignment: CDR1 MDHEN and CDR2 SYDVKM. CDR3 in amino acids: CASTPPGQGSYEQYF. DNA for the CDR3: TGTGCCAGCACTCCCCCGGGACAGGGTTCCTACGAGCAGTACTTC. Supplemented by reference TRBV28 and TRBJ2-7, the full variable domain reads DVKVTQSSRYLVKRTGEKVFLECVQDMDHENMFWYRQDPGLGLRLIYFSYDVKMKEKGDIPEGYSVSREKKERFSLILESASTNQTSMYLCASTPPGQGSYEQYFGPGTRLTVT.

This clone was observed once. The genes are TRBV19 and TRBJ1-5, with TRBD1 identical over 7 bases. The CDR3 extends over 13 amino acids. V shed 8 bases, J shed 7 bases, and the junction held 8 bases outside the gene matches. Germline V gene lookup returns CDR1 LNHDA and CDR2 SQIVND (reference sequence). The CDR3 loop is CASGQARGQPQHF. For the CDR3, the DNA is TGTGCCAGTGGACAGGCTCGGGGACAGCCCCAGCATTTT.

For the CDR3, the DNA is TGTGCCAGCAGTTCCCTTCGGACTAGTACGGATGAGCAGTTCTTC. It translates to CASSSLRTSTDEQFF. The V gene is TRBV28, the J gene TRBJ2-1; 7 bases map to TRBD2. The CDR3 length is 15 residues. Unmatched junction bases numbered 11, after V lost 4 bases and J lost 8 bases. CDR1 is MDHEN, CDR2 SYDVKM, per germline.

The CDR3 spells CASSLELADEQFF. The CDR3 nucleotides are TGTGCCAGCAGCTTAGAGTTAGCGGATGAGCAGTTCTTC. The chain joins TRBV11-2 to TRBJ2-1, with a tentative D call TRBD2 (6 bases). The CDR3 runs 13 residues. Trimming took 0 bases from V and 8 from J, leaving 8 bases between them. Per germline, CDR1 SGHAT and CDR2 FQNNGV.

The chain uses TRBV4-2 and TRBJ2-5; a weak D match, TRBD1 (5 bases). The CDR3 is 14 residues long. CDR1 and CDR2 from the germline V gene are LGHNA and YNFKEQ. Trimming removed 1 base from V and 2 bases from J, with 8 bases in between. DNA for the CDR3: TGTGCCAGCAGCCAAGCGGACACGCAAGAGACCCAGTACTTC. This codes for CASSQADTQETQYF.

This chain links TRBV10-3 with TRBJ1-5; TRBD1 agrees at 10 bases. Germline CDR1 reads ENHRY; CDR2 reads SYGVKD. The V segment lost 3 bases and the J segment 9 bases; nucleotides outside the gene matches: 8. The CDR3 is 15 amino acids. CDR3 residues: CAISDDRGPPRPQHF. The CDR3, as DNA: TGTGCCATCAGTGATGACAGGGGGCCCCCCAGGCCCCAGCATTTT.

The V gene is TRBV5-5, the J gene TRBJ2-7, with TRBD1 matching over 7 bases. V shed 0 bases, J shed 5 bases, and the junction held 5 bases outside the gene matches. This CDR3 is 14 amino acids long. CDR1 and CDR2 (germline): SGHKS, YYEKEE (reference sequence). CDR3 amino acids: CASSLDRGRDEQYF. The CDR3 bases are TGTGCCAGCAGCTTGGACAGGGGAAGAGACGAGCAGTACTTC. Variable domain in full (rest from reference TRBV5-5 and TRBJ2-7): DAGVTQSPTHLIKTRGQQVTLRCSPISGHKSVSWYQQVLGQGPQFIFQYYEKEERGRGNFPDRFSARQFPNYSSELNVNALLLGDSALYLCASSLDRGRDEQYFGPGTRLTVT.